The following is a T cell receptor beta chain sequence with its context. The data were taken from a study of human T cells and chemical hapten exposure. Deletions cut 7 bases from V and 4 bases from J, with 4 bases between. The CDR3 spans 11 residues. Germline V lookup: CDR1 SNHLY, CDR2 FYNNEI. TCRdb called the RACE reads again in MiXCR, with one record for every CDR3 protein. The sample contains about 340,000 distinct CDR3 sequences, around 7% of which appear only once. Time point described: patch test 1, 2 weeks after DPC sensitization. Treatment in this sample: therapeutic diphenylcyclopropenone sensitization with weekly scalp DPC.

This material consisted of whole blood, taken in connection with sensitization to the hapten diphenylcyclopropenone (DPC). The receptor was derived from a woman younger than 35 with alopecia areata. Some clones in this sample may be carry-over from other donors' samples. The chain employs TRBV2 and TRBJ1-4; D gene ambiguous. In DNA form, the CDR3 reads TGTGCCAGCAATGGTAATGAAAAACTGTTTTTT. It yields the protein CASNGNEKLFF.